These 5 T cell receptor beta chains originate from one sample sequenced in a study of blood T cell repertoires in COVID-19. Sequencing used immunoSEQ multiplex PCR; TCRdb keeps in-frame clones, though not all of them. The table shows about 200,000 clones, with 75% to 90% occurring only once. Specimen: PBMCs or T cells enriched from blood (not recorded which). The origin of the receptors is a woman in her thirties who had recovered from COVID-19.

The chain recombines TRBV11-3 with TRBJ2-2; 9 nucleotides agree with TRBD1. This CDR3 contains 15 residues. Trimming removed 3 bases from V and 4 bases from J; junction bases left unmatched: 3. Germline CDR1 is SGHNT and CDR2 is YENEEA. In nucleotides, the CDR3 is TGTGCCAGCAGCTTGGGACAGGGTCCCACCGGGGAGCTGTTTTTT. Its protein product is CASSLGQGPTGELFF.

The chain carries TRBV11-2 and TRBJ1-2; D is unclear. Germline-derived CDR1 and CDR2 are SGHAT and FQNNGV. The V and J ends lost 1 base and 4 bases respectively, with 16 bases between them. The CDR3 runs to 16 residues. The CDR3 reads CASSLVPSGGSYGYTF. The CDR3 coding sequence is TGTGCCAGCAGCTTAGTCCCCAGCGGAGGGAGCTATGGCTACACCTTC.

The chain combines TRBV7-9 with TRBJ1-6, with a tentative D call TRBD1 (6 bases). In germline, CDR1 is SEHNR, CDR2 FQNEAQ (reference sequence). The CDR3 is made up of 15 amino acids. V was shortened by 2 bases and J by 6 bases, with 11 bases between the two germline ends. The CDR3 nucleotides are TGTGCCAGCAGCTTAAGTGGACAGCCTAATTCACCCCTCCACTTT. Protein sequence: CASSLSGQPNSPLHF.

This clone was recorded once. The rearrangement links TRBV30 to TRBJ1-5; 8 positions agree with TRBD1. Germline-derived CDR1 and CDR2 are GTSNPN and SVGIG (reference sequence). This CDR3 has 14 residues. V shed 3 bases, J shed 7 bases, and the junction held 8 bases outside the gene matches. CDR3 amino acids: CAWSPSGGDQPQHF. CDR3 DNA sequence: TGTGCCTGGAGCCCTTCAGGGGGCGACCAGCCCCAGCATTTT. Combining the CDR3 with reference TRBV30 and TRBJ1-5 gives the whole variable domain SQTIHQWPATLVQPVGSPLSLECTVEGTSNPNLYWYRQAAGRGLQLLFYSVGIGQISSEVPQNLSASRPQDRQFILSSKKLLLSDSGFYLCAWSPSGGDQPQHFGDGTRLSIL.

V gene TRBV28 combines with J gene TRBJ1-2; D unclear. The CDR3 is 15 residues long. The V gene lost 7 bases and the J gene lost 0 bases, with 15 bases spanning the gap. Germline V gene sequence: CDR1 MDHEN, CDR2 SYDVKM. For the CDR3, the DNA is TGTGCCAGCAACCGCGGAGGTTCCTCTAACTATGGCTACACCTTC. This gives the protein CASNRGGSSNYGYTF.